The clone carrying this T cell receptor beta chain has only a few counts. What it binds is unknown. The data stem from a study of beta chain features in type 1 diabetes. Across the whole study: Under 140,000,000 sorted cells were examined across all samples. Study-wide findings and caveats: For Type 1 diabetes patients, all four CD4+ subsets carried TCRB CDR3s that were moderately but significantly shorter. Any role of HLA type in TCRB rearrangement remained unresolved here.

The isolated RNA, all of it, was reverse transcribed, so expressed TCRB transcripts were what got sequenced. The table came from immunoSEQ multiplex PCR; TCRdb's copy has only in-frame clones and leaves some out. Among roughly 170,000 clones listed, 13% were seen once. V shed 0 bases and J shed 0 bases, with 11 bases lying between them. This CDR3 is 16 amino acids long. The germline CDR1 and CDR2 sequences are MNHEY and SMNVEV (reference sequence). CD4+ cells of the naive, central memory, regulatory and stem cell-like memory types were sorted via CD45RO/CCR7/CD25/CD127/CD95/CD27. The chain is built from TRBV27 and TRBJ2-5, with D perhaps matching TRBD2 (6 bases). The sequence was collected from a young woman in good health. Material for sequencing was central memory CD4+ T cells from blood. The chain's CDR3 is CASSLSIGRDQETQYF. The CDR3 nucleotides are TGTGCCAGCAGTTTATCGATCGGGAGAGACCAAGAGACCCAGTACTTC.